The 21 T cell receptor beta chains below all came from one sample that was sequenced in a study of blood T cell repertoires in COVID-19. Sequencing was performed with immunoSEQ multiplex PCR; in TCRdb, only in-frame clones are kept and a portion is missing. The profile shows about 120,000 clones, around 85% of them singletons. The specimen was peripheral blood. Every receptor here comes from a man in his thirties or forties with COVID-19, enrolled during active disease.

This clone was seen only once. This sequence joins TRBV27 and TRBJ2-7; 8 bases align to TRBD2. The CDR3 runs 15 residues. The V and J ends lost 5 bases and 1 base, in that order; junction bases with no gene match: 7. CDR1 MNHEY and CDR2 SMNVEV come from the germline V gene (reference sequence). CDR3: CASSMIAGSSYEQYF. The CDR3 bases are TGTGCCAGCAGTATGATAGCGGGGAGTTCCTACGAGCAGTACTTC.

DNA for the CDR3: TGTGCCAGCAGTCGACACCCGCTCGGAGACAGGGGCTCCTATAATTCACCCCTCCACTTT. Its protein product is CASSRHPLGDRGSYNSPLHF. This rearrangement joins TRBV6-6 to TRBJ1-6, with 8 bases lining up with TRBD1. The CDR3 loop spans 20 amino acids. Germline-derived CDR1 and CDR2 are MNHNY and SVGAGI (reference sequence). With 5 bases clipped from V and 0 bases from J, the junction kept 15 bases outside the gene matches.

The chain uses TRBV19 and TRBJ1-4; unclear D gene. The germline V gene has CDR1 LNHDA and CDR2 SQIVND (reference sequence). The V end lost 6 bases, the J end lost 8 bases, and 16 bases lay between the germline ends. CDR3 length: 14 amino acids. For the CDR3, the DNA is TGTGCCAGTAGAGCGGCCTCGTCTTGGGAAAAACTGTTTTTT. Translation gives CASRAASSWEKLFF.

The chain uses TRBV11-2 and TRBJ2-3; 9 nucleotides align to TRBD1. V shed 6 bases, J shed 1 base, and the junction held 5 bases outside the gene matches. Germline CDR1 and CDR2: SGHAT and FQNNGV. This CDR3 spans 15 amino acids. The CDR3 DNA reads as TGTGCCAGCAGTCCTACAGGGGGCGGCACAGATACGCAGTATTTT. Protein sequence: CASSPTGGGTDTQYF.

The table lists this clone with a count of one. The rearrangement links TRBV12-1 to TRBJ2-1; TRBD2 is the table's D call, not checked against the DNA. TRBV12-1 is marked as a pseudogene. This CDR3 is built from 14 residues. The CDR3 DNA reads TGTGCCAGCAGGAGACTAGAGCTTTACAATGAGCAGTTCTTC. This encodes CASRRLELYNEQFF.

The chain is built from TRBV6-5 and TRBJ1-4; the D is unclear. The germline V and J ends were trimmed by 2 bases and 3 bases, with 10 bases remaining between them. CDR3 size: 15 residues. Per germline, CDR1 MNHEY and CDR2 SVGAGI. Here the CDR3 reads CASSYRVSANEKLFF. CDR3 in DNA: TGTGCCAGCAGTTACCGGGTTTCTGCTAATGAAAAACTGTTTTTT.

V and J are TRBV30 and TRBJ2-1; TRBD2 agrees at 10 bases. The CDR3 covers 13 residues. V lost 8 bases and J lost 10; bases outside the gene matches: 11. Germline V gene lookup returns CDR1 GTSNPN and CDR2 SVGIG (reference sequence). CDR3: CARASGGGGEQFF. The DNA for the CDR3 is TGTGCCCGTGCCAGCGGGGGGGGTGGAGAGCAGTTCTTC. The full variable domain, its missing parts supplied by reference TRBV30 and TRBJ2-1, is SQTIHQWPATLVQPVGSPLSLECTVEGTSNPNLYWYRQAAGRGLQLLFYSVGIGQISSEVPQNLSASRPQDRQFILSSKKLLLSDSGFYLCARASGGGGEQFFGPGTRLTVL.

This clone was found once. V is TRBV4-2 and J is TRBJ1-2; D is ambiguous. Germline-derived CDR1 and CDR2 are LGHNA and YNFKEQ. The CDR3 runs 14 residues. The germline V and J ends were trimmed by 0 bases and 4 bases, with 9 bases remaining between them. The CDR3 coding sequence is TGTGCCAGCAGCCAAGAGCCGGACTTCTATGGCTACACCTTC. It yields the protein CASSQEPDFYGYTF.

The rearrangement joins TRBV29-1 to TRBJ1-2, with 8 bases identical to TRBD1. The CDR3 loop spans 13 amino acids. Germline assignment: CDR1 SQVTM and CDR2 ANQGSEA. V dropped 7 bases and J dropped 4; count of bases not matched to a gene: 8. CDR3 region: CSATAGGAYGYTF. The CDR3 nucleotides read TGCAGCGCGACGGCAGGGGGCGCCTATGGCTACACCTTC.

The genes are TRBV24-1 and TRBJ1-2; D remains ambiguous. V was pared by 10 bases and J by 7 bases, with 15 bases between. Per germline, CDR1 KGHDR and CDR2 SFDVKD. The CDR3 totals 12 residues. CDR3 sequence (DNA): TGTGCCACTCCCGCGGAATTCCGTGGCTACACCTTC. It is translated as CATPAEFRGYTF.

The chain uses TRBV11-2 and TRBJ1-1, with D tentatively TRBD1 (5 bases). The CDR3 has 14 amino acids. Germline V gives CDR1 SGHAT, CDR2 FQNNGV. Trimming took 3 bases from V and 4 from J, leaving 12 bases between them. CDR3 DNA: TGTGCCAGCAGCTTGGGGCGGTTGGGCACTGAAGCTTTCTTT. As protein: CASSLGRLGTEAFF.

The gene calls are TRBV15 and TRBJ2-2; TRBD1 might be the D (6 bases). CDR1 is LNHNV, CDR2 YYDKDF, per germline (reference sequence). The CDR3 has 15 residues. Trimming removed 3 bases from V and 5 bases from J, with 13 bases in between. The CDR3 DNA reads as TGTGCCACCAGCAGCCCTGGGGGCGGAACCGGGGAGCTGTTTTTT. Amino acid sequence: CATSSPGGGTGELFF.

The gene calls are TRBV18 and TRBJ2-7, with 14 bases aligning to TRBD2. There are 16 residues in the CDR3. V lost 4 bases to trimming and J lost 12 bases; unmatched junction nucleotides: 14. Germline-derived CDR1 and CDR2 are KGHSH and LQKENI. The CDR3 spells CASSQIPGLAGEGPYF. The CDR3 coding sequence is TGTGCCAGCTCACAGATCCCGGGACTAGCGGGAGAAGGTCCGTACTTC.

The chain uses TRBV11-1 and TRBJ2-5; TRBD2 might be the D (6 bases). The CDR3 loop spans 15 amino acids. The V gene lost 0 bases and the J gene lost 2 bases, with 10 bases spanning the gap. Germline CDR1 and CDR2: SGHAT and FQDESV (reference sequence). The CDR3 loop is CASSLADRGQETQYF. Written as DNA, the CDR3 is TGTGCCAGCAGCTTAGCGGATCGGGGGCAAGAGACCCAGTACTTC.

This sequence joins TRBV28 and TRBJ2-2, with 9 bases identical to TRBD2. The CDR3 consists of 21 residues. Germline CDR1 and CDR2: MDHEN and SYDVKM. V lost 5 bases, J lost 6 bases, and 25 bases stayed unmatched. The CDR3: CASSPTRLGPASGKVAGELFF. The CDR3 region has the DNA TGTGCCAGCAGTCCCACCAGACTCGGGCCGGCTAGCGGGAAGGTGGCCGGGGAGCTGTTTTTT.

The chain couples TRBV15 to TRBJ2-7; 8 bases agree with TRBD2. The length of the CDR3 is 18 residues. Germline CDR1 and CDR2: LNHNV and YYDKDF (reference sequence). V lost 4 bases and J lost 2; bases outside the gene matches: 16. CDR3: CATSTLIGAGGPPYEQYF. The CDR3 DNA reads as TGTGCCACCAGCACCCTCATCGGGGCGGGGGGACCTCCCTACGAGCAGTACTTC.

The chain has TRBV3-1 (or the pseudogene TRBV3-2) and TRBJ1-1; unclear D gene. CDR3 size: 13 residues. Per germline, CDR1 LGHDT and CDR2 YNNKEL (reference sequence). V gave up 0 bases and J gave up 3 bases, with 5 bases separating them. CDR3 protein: CASSQDGHTEAFF. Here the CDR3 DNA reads TGTGCCAGCAGCCAAGATGGGCACACTGAAGCTTTCTTT.

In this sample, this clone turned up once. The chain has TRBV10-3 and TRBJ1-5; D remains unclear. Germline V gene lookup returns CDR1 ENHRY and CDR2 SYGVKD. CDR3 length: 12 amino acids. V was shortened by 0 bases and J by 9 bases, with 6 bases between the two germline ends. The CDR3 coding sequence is TGTGCCATCAGTGAGTCTGGCGGGCCCCAGCATTTT. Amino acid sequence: CAISESGGPQHF.

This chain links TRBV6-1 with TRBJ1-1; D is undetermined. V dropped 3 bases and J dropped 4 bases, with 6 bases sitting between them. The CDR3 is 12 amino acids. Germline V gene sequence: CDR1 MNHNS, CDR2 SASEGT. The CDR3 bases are TGTGCCAGCAGTGACGTCTTCACTGAAGCTTTCTTT. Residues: CASSDVFTEAFF.

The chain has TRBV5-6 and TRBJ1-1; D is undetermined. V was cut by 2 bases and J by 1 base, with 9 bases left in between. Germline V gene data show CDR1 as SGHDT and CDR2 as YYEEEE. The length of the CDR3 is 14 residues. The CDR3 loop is CASSFGRRNTEAFF. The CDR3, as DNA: TGTGCCAGCAGCTTCGGTCGGAGGAACACTGAAGCTTTCTTT.

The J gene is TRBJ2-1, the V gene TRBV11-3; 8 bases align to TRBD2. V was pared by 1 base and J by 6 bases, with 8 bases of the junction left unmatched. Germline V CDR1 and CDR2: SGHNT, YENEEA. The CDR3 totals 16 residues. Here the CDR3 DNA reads TGTGCCAGCAGCTTAGCGGGGGGGCGCGGGGGCAATGAGCAGTTCTTC. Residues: CASSLAGGRGGNEQFF.